The T cell receptor (beta chain) under discussion was sequenced for a study of cytomegalovirus exposure and HLA in healthy donors. Per the germline V gene, CDR1 is SGHNT and CDR2 is YENEEA. CDR3 length: 15 residues. V lost 2 bases and J lost 5, with 13 bases in between. Comments on this clone: What it binds is unknown.

Findings and limits, study-wide: Researchers reported that a few CMV-associated chains were confirmed in vitro as CMV antigen-specific. Listed as cytomegalovirus-associated were around 160 TCR beta chains. The tendency of first-cohort TCR clusters to co-occur in the 120 or so validation repertoires was the finding of a later analysis.

Separate from the roughly 730-subject first cohort, the roughly 120-subject validation cohort was the one that the donors belonged to. Data came from immunoSEQ multiplex PCR; TCRdb stores just in-frame clones and leaves some out. The sample carries about 110,000 clones, 88% recorded once. The sample was PBMCs. The receptor was derived from a woman under 30 in good health and CMV-seronegative. V gene TRBV11-3 combines with J gene TRBJ2-1; D gene uncertain. CDR3 residues: CASSLRWANDNEQFF. CDR3 sequence (DNA): TGTGCCAGCAGCTTAAGGTGGGCGAATGACAATGAGCAGTTCTTC.